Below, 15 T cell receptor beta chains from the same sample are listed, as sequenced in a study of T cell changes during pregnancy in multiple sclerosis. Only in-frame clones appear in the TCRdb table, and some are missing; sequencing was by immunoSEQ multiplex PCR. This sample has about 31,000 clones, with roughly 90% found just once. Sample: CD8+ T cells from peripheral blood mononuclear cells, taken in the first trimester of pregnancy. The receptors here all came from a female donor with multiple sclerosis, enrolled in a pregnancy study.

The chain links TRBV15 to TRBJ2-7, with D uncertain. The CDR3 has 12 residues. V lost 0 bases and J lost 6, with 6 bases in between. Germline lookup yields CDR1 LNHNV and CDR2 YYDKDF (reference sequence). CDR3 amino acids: CATSRDAREQYF. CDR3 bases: TGTGCCACCAGCAGAGACGCGCGCGAGCAGTACTTC.

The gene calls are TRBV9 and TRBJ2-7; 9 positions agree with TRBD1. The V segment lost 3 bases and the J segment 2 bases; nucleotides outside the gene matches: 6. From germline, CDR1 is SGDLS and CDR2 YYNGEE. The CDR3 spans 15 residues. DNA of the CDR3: TGTGCCAGCAGCGCGACAGGGGGGATAGCCTACGAGCAGTACTTC. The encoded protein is CASSATGGIAYEQYF.

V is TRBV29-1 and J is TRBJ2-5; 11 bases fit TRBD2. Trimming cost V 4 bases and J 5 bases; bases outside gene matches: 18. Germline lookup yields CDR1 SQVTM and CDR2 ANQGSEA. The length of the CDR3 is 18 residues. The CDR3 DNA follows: TGCAGCGTTGCTGCGACTAGCGGGACTCAAAGCCTGGGGGAGACCCAGTACTTC. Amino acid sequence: CSVAATSGTQSLGETQYF.

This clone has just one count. CDR3 residues: CASSIADGLTEAFF. For the CDR3, the DNA is TGTGCCAGCAGTATCGCAGATGGGCTCACTGAAGCTTTCTTT. V and J are TRBV27 and TRBJ1-1; no clear D gene. Germline CDR1 and CDR2: MNHEY and SMNVEV (reference sequence). The CDR3 loop spans 14 amino acids. V was shortened by 5 bases and J by 4 bases, with 14 bases between the two germline ends.

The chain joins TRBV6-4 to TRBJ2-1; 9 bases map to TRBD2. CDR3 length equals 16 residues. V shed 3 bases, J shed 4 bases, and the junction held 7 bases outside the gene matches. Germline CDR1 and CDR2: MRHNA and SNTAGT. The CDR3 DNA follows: TGTGCCAGCAGTGAAAGTCCTAGCGGGATTTACAATGAGCAGTTCTTC. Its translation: CASSESPSGIYNEQFF.

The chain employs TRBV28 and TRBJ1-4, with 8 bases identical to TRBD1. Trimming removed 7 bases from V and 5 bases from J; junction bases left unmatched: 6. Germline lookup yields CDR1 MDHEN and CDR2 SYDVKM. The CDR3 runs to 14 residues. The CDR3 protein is CASIDRDRNEKLFF. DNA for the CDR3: TGTGCCAGCATCGACCGGGACAGGAATGAAAAACTGTTTTTT.

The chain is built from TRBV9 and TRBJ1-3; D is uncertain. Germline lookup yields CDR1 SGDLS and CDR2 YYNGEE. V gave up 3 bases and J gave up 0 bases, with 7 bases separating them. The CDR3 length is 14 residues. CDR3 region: CASSETASGNTIYF. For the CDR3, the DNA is TGTGCCAGCAGCGAAACAGCCTCTGGAAACACCATATATTTT.

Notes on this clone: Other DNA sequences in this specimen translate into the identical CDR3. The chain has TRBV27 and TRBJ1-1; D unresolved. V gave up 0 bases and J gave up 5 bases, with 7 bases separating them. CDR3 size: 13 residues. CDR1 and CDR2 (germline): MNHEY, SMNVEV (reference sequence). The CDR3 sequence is CASSLSIGTEAFF. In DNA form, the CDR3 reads TGTGCCAGCAGTTTATCGATCGGTACTGAAGCTTTCTTT.

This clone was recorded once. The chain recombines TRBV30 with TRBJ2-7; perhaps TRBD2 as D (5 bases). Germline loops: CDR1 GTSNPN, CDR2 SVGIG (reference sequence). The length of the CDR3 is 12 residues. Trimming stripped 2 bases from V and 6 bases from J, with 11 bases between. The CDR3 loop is CAWSSLAFEQYF. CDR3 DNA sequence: TGTGCCTGGAGTTCCCTAGCCTTCGAGCAGTACTTC.

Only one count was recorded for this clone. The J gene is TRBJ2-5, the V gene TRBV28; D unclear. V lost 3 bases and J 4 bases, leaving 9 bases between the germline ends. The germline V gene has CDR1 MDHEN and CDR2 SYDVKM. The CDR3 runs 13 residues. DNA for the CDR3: TGTGCCAGCAGTTTGATAGTTGGAGAGACCCAGTACTTC. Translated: CASSLIVGETQYF.

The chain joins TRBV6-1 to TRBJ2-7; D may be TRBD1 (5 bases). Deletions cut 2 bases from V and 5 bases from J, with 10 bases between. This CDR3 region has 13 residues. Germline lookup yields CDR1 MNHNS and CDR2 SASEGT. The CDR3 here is CASSESRVDEQYF. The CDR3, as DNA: TGTGCCAGCAGTGAATCCAGGGTCGACGAGCAGTACTTC.

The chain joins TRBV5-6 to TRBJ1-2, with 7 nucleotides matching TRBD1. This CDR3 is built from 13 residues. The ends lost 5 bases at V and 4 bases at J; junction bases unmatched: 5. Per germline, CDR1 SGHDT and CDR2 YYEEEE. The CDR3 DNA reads TGTGCCAGCAGTTCGGACAGGTCCTATGGCTACACCTTC. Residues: CASSSDRSYGYTF.

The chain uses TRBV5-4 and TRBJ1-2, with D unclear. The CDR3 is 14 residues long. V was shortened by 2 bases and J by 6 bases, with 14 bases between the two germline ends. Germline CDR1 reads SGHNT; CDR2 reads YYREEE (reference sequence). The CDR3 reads CASSFQSSTDGYTF. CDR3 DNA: TGTGCCAGCAGCTTCCAGTCTAGTACGGATGGCTACACCTTC.

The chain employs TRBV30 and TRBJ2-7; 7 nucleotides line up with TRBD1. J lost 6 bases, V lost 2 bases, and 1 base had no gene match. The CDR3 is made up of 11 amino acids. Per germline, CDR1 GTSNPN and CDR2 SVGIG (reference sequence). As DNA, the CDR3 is TGTGCCTGGAGTCGGACAGGCGAGCAGTACTTC. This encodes CAWSRTGEQYF.

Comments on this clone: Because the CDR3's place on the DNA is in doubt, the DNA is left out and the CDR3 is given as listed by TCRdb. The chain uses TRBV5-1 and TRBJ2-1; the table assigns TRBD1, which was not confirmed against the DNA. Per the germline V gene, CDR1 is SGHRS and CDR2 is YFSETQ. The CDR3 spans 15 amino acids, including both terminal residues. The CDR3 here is CASSTSSGSYNEQFF.